This T cell receptor beta chain emerged from a study of blood T cell repertoires in COVID-19. Study overall: Collection of acute and convalescent COVID-19 samples took place in the United States, Italy and Spain.

Method: immunoSEQ multiplex PCR; TCRdb's copy keeps in-frame clones and lacks some. Among more than 100,000 clones listed, 82% were seen once. Sequenced sample: peripheral blood. This sequence was found in a woman in her 70s with acute or convalescent COVID-19.

The CDR3 DNA reads TGTGCCAGCAGCTCACGACTAGCGGGGGCACAAGAGACCCAGTACTTC. This encodes CASSSRLAGAQETQYF. The rearrangement joins TRBV5-4 to TRBJ2-5; 12 bases are shared with TRBD2. Germline V CDR1 and CDR2: SGHNT, YYREEE (reference sequence). J lost 2 bases, V lost 3 bases, and 5 bases had no gene match. CDR3 size: 16 residues.